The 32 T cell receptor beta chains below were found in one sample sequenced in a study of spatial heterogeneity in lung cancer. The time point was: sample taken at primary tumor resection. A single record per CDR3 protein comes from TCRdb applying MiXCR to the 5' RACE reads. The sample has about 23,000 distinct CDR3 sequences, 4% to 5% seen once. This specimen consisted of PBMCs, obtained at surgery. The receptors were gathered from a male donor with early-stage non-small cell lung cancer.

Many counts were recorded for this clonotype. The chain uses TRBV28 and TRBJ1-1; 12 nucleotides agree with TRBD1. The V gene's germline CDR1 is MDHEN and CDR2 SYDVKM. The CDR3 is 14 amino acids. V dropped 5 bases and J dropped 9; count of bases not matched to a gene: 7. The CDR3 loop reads CASSPRDRGRKAFF. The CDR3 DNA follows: TGTGCCAGCAGTCCACGGGACAGGGGGCGGAAAGCTTTCTTT.

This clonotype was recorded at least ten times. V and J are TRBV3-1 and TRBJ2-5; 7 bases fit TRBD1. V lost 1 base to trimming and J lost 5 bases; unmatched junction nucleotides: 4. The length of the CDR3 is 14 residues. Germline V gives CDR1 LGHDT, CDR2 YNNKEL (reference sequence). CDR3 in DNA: TGTGCCAGCAGCCAAGGACAGGGTATGGAGACCCAGTACTTC. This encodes CASSQGQGMETQYF.

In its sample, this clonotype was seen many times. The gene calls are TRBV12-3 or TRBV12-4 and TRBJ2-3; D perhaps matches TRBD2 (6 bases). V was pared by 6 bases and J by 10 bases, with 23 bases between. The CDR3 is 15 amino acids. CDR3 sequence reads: CASSSGTFLRAAQYF. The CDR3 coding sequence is TGTGCCAGCAGCTCAGGGACTTTTTTAAGGGCGGCGCAGTATTTT.

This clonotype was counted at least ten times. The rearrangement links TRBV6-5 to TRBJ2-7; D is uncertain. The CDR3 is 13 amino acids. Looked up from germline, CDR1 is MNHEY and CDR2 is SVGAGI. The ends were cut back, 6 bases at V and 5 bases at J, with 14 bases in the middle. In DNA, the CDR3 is TGTGCCAGCAGGCCGGGTTATGGGGACGAGCAGTACTTC. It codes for CASRPGYGDEQYF.

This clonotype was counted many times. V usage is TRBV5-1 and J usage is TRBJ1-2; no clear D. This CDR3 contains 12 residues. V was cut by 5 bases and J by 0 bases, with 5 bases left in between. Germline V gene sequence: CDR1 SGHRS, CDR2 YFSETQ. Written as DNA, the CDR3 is TGCGCCAGCAGAGGGTCTAACTATGGCTACACCTTC. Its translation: CASRGSNYGYTF.

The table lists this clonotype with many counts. Here the CDR3 reads CASSLGTSGFQETQYF. Here the CDR3 DNA reads TGTGCCAGCAGCCTCGGGACTAGCGGGTTCCAAGAGACCCAGTACTTC. The V gene is TRBV7-2, the J gene TRBJ2-5; 12 nucleotides align to TRBD2. CDR3 length equals 16 residues. V was pared by 5 bases and J by 1 base, with 5 bases of the junction left unmatched. CDR1 is SGHTA, CDR2 FQGNSA, per germline.

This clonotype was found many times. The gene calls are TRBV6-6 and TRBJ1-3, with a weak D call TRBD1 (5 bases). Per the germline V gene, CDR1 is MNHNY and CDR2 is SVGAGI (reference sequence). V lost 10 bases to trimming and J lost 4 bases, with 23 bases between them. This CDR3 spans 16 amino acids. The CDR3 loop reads CATALSGAQHGNTIYF. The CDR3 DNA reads TGTGCCACGGCCCTCTCCGGGGCCCAACACGGAAACACCATATATTTT.

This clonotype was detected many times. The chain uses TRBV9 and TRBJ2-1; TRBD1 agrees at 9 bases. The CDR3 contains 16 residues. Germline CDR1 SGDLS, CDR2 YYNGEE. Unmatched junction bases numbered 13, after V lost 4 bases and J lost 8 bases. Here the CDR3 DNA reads TGTGCCAGCAGCCGACCCCGGGACAGGGATGAGGATGAGCAGTTCTTC. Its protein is CASSRPRDRDEDEQFF. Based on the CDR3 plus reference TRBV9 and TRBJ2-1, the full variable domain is DSGVTQTPKHLITATGQRVTLRCSPRSGDLSVYWYQQSLDQGLQFLIQYYNGEERAKGNILERFSAQQFPDLHSELNLSSLELGDSALYFCASSRPRDRDEDEQFFGPGTRLTVL.

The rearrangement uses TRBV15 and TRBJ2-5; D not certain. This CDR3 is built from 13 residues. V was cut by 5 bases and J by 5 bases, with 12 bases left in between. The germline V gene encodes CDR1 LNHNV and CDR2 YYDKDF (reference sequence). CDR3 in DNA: TGTGCCACCAGCGAGCACCTTTCGGAGACCCAGTACTTC. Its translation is CATSEHLSETQYF.

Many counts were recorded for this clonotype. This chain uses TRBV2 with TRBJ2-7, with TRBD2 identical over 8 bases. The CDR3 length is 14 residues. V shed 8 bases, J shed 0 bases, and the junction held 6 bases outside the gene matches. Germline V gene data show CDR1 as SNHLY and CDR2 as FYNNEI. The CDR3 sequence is CASAGGRSSYEQYF. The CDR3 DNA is TGTGCCAGCGCGGGCGGGAGGAGCTCCTACGAGCAGTACTTC.

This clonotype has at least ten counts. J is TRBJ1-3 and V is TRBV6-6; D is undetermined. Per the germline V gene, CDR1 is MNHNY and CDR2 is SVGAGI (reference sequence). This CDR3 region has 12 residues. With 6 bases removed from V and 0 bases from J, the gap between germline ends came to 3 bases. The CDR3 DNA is TGTGCCAGCAGGAACTCTGGAAACACCATATATTTT. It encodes CASRNSGNTIYF.

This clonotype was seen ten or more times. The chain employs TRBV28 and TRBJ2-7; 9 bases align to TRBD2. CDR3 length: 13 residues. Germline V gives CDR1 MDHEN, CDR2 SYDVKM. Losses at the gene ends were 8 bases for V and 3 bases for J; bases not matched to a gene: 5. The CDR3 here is CASVAGVGYEQYF. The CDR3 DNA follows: TGTGCCAGCGTAGCGGGAGTTGGCTACGAGCAGTACTTC.

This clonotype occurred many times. CDR3 residues: CASSAGQGKGEQYF. CDR3 DNA: TGCGCCAGCAGTGCGGGACAGGGGAAGGGCGAGCAGTACTTC. The rearrangement joins TRBV10-2 to TRBJ2-7; 10 nucleotides agree with TRBD1. CDR3 length: 14 residues. J gave up 6 bases and V 4 bases, and 6 bases lay outside the gene matches. Germline CDR1 and CDR2: WSHSY and SAAADI.

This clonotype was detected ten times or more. The CDR3 DNA is TGTGCCAGCAGCCGGACAGGAGGAGATACGCAGTATTTT. Its translation: CASSRTGGDTQYF. This chain connects TRBV11-3 to TRBJ2-3; 7 bases map to TRBD1. Germline CDR1 SGHNT, CDR2 YENEEA. J gave up 5 bases and V 5 bases, and 4 bases lay outside the gene matches. This CDR3 has 13 amino acids. Variable domain in full (rest from reference TRBV11-3 and TRBJ2-3): EAGVVQSPRYKIIEKKQPVAFWCNPISGHNTLYWYLQNLGQGPELLIRYENEEAVDDSQLPKDRFSAERLKGVDSTLKIQPAELGDSAVYLCASSRTGGDTQYFGPGTRLTVL.

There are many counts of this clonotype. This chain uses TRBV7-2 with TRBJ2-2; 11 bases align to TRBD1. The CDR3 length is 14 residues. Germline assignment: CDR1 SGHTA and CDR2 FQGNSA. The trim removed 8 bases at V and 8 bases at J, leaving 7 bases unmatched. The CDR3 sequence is CASDPGQGVGELFF. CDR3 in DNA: TGTGCCAGCGACCCGGGACAGGGGGTGGGGGAGCTGTTTTTT. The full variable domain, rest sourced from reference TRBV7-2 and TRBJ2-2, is GAGVSQSPSNKVTEKGKDVELRCDPISGHTALYWYRQSLGQGLEFLIYFQGNSAPDKSGLPSDRFSAERTGGSVSTLTIQRTQQEDSAVYLCASDPGQGVGELFFGEGSRLTVL.

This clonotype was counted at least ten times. The CDR3 DNA reads TGTGCCAGCAGTCCTGGGACAGGGGGGAGCAATCAGCCCCAGCATTTT. Its translation: CASSPGTGGSNQPQHF. The chain is built from TRBV12-3 or TRBV12-4 and TRBJ1-5; the match to TRBD1 covers 11 bases. The CDR3 extends over 16 amino acids. V trimming: 5 bases; J trimming: 1 base; junction bases outside the gene matches: 4.

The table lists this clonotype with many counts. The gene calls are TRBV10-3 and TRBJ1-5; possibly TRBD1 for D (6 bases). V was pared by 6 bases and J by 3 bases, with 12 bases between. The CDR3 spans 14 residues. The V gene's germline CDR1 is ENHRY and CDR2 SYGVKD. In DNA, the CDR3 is TGTGCCATCAGCGATGACAGGTACAATCAGCCCCAGCATTTT. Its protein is CAISDDRYNQPQHF.

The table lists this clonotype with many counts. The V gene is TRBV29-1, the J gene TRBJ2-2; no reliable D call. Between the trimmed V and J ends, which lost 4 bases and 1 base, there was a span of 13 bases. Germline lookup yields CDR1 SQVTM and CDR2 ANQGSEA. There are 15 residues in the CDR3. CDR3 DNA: TGCAGCGTTGTCCTCGGTCAGAAGAACACCGGGGAGCTGTTTTTT. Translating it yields CSVVLGQKNTGELFF.

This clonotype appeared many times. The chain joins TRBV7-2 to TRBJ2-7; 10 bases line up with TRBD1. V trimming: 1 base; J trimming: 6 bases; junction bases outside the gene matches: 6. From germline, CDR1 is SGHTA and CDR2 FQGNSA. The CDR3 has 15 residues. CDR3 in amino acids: CASSLDYGTGAEQYF. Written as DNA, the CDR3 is TGTGCCAGCAGCTTAGATTATGGGACAGGGGCCGAGCAGTACTTC.

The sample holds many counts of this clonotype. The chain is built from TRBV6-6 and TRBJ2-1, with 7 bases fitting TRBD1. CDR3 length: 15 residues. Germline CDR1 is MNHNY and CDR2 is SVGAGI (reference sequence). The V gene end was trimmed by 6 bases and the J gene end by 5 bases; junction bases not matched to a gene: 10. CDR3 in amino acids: CASSLPPGQHNEQFF. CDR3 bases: TGTGCCAGCAGCCTTCCCCCGGGACAGCACAATGAGCAGTTCTTC.

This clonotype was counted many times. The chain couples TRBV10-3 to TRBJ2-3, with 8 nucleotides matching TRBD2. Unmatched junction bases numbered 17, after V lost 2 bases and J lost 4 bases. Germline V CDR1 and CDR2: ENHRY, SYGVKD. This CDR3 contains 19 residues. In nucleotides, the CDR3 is TGTGCCATCAGTGAGAAGTTCGGGAGCGCGGGAGGTAGTGCAGATACGCAGTATTTT. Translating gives CAISEKFGSAGGSADTQYF.

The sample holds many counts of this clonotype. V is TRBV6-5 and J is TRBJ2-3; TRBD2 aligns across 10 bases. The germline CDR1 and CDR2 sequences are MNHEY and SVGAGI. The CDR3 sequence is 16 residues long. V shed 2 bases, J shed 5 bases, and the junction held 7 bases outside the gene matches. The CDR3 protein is CASSYRAGGRGDTQYF. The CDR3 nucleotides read TGTGCCAGCAGTTACCGAGCGGGAGGGCGGGGAGATACGCAGTATTTT.

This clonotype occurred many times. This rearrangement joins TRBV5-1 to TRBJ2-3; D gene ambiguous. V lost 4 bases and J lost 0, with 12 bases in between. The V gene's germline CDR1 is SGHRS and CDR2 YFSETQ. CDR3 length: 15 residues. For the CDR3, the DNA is TGCGCCAGCAGCCCGGAAGGCTACAGCACAGATACGCAGTATTTT. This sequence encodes CASSPEGYSTDTQYF.

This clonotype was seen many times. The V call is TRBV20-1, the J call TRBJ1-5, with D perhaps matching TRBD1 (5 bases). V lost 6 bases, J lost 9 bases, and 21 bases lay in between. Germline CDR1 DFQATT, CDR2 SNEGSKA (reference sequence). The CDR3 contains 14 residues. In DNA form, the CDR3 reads TGCAGTGCCACCCCCGGGGGGACGTCGTGGCCCCAGCATTTT. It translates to CSATPGGTSWPQHF.

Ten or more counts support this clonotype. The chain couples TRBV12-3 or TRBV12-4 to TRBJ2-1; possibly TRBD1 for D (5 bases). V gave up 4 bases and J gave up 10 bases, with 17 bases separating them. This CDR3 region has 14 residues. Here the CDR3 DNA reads TGTGCCAGCAGTTCTCCACCAACCCCAGGGGAGCAGTTCTTC. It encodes CASSSPPTPGEQFF.

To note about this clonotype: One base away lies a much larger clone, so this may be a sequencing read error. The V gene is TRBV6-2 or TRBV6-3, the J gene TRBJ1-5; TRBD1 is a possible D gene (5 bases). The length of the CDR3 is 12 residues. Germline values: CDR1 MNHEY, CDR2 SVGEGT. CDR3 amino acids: CTSRDSNQPQHF. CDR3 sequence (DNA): TGTACCAGCAGGGATAGCAATCAGCCCCAGCATTTT.

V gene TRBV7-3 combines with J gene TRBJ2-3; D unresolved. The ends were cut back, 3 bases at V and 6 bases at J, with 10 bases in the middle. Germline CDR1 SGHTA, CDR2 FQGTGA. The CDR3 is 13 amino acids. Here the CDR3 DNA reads TGTGCCAGCAGCTTCCGAAAGTCGGATACGCAGTATTTT. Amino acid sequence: CASSFRKSDTQYF.

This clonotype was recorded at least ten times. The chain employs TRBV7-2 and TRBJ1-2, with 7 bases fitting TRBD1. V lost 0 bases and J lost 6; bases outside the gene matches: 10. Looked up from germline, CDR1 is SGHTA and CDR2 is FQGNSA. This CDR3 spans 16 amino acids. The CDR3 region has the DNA TGTGCCAGCAGCTTAGCGGACCGGACAGGACCAGATGGCTACACCTTC. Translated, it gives CASSLADRTGPDGYTF.

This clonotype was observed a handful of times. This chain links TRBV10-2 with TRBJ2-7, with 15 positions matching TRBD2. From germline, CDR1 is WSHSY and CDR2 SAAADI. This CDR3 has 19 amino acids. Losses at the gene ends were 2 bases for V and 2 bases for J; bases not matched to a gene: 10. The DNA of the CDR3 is TGCGCCAGCAGTGAGCTAGGCGAGGGGACTAGCGGGGGGACCTACGAGCAGTACTTC. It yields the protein CASSELGEGTSGGTYEQYF.

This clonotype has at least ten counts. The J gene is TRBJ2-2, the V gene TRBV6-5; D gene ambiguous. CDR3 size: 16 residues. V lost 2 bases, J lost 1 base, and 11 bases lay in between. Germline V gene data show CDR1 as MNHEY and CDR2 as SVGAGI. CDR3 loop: CASSYHLGMNTGELFF. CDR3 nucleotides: TGTGCCAGCAGTTACCACCTGGGAATGAACACCGGGGAGCTGTTTTTT.

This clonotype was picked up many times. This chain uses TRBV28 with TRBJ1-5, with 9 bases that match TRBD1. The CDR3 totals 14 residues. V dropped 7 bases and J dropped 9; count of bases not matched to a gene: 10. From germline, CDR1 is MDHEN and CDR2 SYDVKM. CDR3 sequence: CASIPGTGPVPQHF. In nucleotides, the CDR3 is TGTGCCAGCATCCCCGGGACAGGGCCCGTGCCCCAGCATTTT.

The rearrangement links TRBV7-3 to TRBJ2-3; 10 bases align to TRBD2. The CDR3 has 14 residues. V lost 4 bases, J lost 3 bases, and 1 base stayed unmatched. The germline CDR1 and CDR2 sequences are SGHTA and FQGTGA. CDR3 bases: TGTGCCAGCAGCTCGGGACTAGCGACAGATACGCAGTATTTT. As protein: CASSSGLATDTQYF.